Listed below are T cell receptor beta chains from one sample, sequenced in a study of resident and recirculating memory T cells in vitiligo. Data came from immunoSEQ multiplex PCR; TCRdb stores just in-frame clones and leaves some out. The table shows 72,000 or so clones, with approximately 90% occurring only once. The sample was blood. The receptors come from a male donor with vitiligo. CDR3s include the opening cysteine and the closing phenylalanine or tryptophan. A D gene is named only where the DNA matches it firmly. Expanded clones are given a class, and other clones once, few, many or no size at all.

v_gene: TRBV28; abundance: NA; d_gene: TRBD1; j_gene: TRBJ1-4; CDR3aa: CASSIDRGSTNEKLFF; CDR3nt: TGTGCCAGCAGTATTGACAGGGGGTCAACTAATGAAAAACTGTTTTTT
v_gene: TRBV28; abundance: NA; d_gene: NA; j_gene: TRBJ2-1; CDR3aa: CASSLSGFFNEQFF; CDR3nt: TGTGCCAGCAGTTTGTCCGGGTTCTTCAATGAGCAGTTCTTC
v_gene: TRBV28; abundance: once; d_gene: NA; j_gene: TRBJ1-4; CDR3aa: CASRSLSETTNEKLFF; CDR3nt: TGTGCCAGCAGATCCCTAAGCGAGACAACTAATGAAAAACTGTTTTTT
v_gene: TRBV10-3; abundance: NA; d_gene: TRBD2; j_gene: TRBJ2-7; CDR3aa: CAIDPGGNFMEARYF; CDR3nt: TGTGCCATCGATCCGGGAGGGAATTTTATGGAGGCTCGGTACTTC
v_gene: TRBV6-1; abundance: NA; d_gene: NA; j_gene: TRBJ2-1; CDR3aa: CASFGDYYNEQFF; CDR3nt: TGTGCCAGCTTTGGTGACTACTACAATGAGCAGTTCTTC
v_gene: TRBV27; abundance: NA; d_gene: TRBD1; j_gene: TRBJ2-7; CDR3aa: CASSPGQVYEQYF; CDR3nt: TGTGCCAGCAGTCCGGGACAGGTCTACGAGCAGTACTTC
v_gene: TRBV10-1; abundance: few; d_gene: TRBD1; j_gene: TRBJ1-5; CDR3aa: CASSDDRAGKPQHF; CDR3nt: TGCGCCAGCAGCGATGACAGGGCTGGGAAGCCCCAGCATTTT
v_gene: TRBV23-1; abundance: NA; d_gene: NA; j_gene: TRBJ1-5; CDR3aa: CASSSRVNQPQHF; CDR3nt: TGCGCCAGCAGTTCCAGGGTCAATCAGCCCCAGCATTTT
v_gene: TRBV28; abundance: NA; d_gene: TRBD1; j_gene: TRBJ1-4; CDR3aa: CASSSTGRYEKLFF; CDR3nt: TGTGCCAGCAGTTCGACAGGGAGGTATGAAAAACTGTTTTTT
v_gene: TRBV25-1; abundance: NA; d_gene: NA; j_gene: TRBJ2-7; CDR3aa: CASWDIRSYEQYF; CDR3nt: TGTGCCAGCTGGGACATCCGTTCTTACGAGCAGTACTTC
v_gene: TRBV10-2; abundance: few; d_gene: TRBD2; j_gene: TRBJ2-3; CDR3aa: CASRSEVAGTDTQYF; CDR3nt: TGCGCCAGCAGATCCGAGGTAGCGGGAACAGATACGCAGTATTTT
v_gene: TRBV18; abundance: NA; d_gene: TRBD1; j_gene: TRBJ1-2; CDR3aa: CASSLQGAGDYGYTF; CDR3nt: TGTGCCAGCTCTCTACAGGGGGCAGGGGACTATGGCTACACCTTC
v_gene: TRBV11-2; abundance: NA; d_gene: TRBD1; j_gene: TRBJ1-2; CDR3aa: CASSPGQLYGYTF; CDR3nt: TGTGCCAGCAGCCCGGGACAGCTCTATGGCTACACCTTC
v_gene: TRBV5-5; abundance: NA; d_gene: TRBD1; j_gene: TRBJ2-3; CDR3aa: CASLGQAGGRTQYF; CDR3nt: TGTGCCAGCCTGGGACAGGCCGGTGGACGGACGCAGTATTTT
v_gene: TRBV6-6; abundance: once; d_gene: TRBD1; j_gene: TRBJ1-1; CDR3aa: CAGTGGTEAFF; CDR3nt: TGTGCCGGTACAGGGGGCACTGAAGCTTTCTTT
v_gene: TRBV6-1; abundance: NA; d_gene: NA; j_gene: TRBJ1-5; CDR3aa: CASSEAKRTVSNQPQHF; CDR3nt: TGTGCCAGCAGTGAAGCTAAGCGGACAGTTAGCAATCAGCCCCAGCATTTT
v_gene: TRBV9; abundance: NA; d_gene: TRBD2; j_gene: TRBJ2-1; CDR3aa: CASSDSWAGLAGWSSYNEQFF; CDR3nt: TGTGCCAGCAGCGATAGTTGGGCGGGACTAGCGGGGTGGAGCTCCTACAATGAGCAGTTCTTC
v_gene: TRBV2; abundance: NA; d_gene: NA; j_gene: TRBJ2-1; CDR3aa: CASGSDYNEQFF; CDR3nt: TGTGCCAGCGGTTCAGACTACAATGAGCAGTTCTTC
v_gene: TRBV28; abundance: NA; d_gene: NA; j_gene: TRBJ1-2; CDR3aa: CASSGGNNYGYTF; CDR3nt: TGTGCCAGCAGTGGGGGGAACAACTATGGCTACACCTTC
v_gene: TRBV5-1; abundance: NA; d_gene: TRBD1; j_gene: TRBJ2-5; CDR3aa: CASSPTGGVEETQYF; CDR3nt: TGCGCCAGCAGCCCGACAGGGGGGGTTGAGGAGACCCAGTACTTC
v_gene: TRBV6-5; abundance: NA; d_gene: TRBD1; j_gene: TRBJ1-2; CDR3aa: CASSLTGDYGYTF; CDR3nt: TGTGCCAGCAGTTTAACAGGGGACTATGGCTACACCTTC
v_gene: TRBV5-1; abundance: NA; d_gene: TRBD1; j_gene: TRBJ1-2; CDR3aa: CASRGAPSGTGYGYTF; CDR3nt: TGCGCCAGCAGGGGAGCCCCATCTGGGACAGGGTATGGCTACACCTTC
v_gene: TRBV28; abundance: NA; d_gene: TRBD1; j_gene: TRBJ1-5; CDR3aa: CASSTPGQPFQPQHF; CDR3nt: TGTGCCAGCAGTACCCCGGGACAGCCATTTCAGCCCCAGCATTTT
v_gene: TRBV11-1; abundance: NA; d_gene: TRBD2; j_gene: TRBJ2-1; CDR3aa: CASSSRRDYGADEQFF; CDR3nt: TGTGCCAGCAGCTCGCGCCGGGACTATGGAGCGGATGAGCAGTTCTTC
v_gene: TRBV5-4; abundance: NA; d_gene: NA; j_gene: TRBJ2-7; CDR3aa: CASRGGNSYEQYF; CDR3nt: TGTGCCAGCAGGGGGGGTAACTCCTACGAGCAGTACTTC
v_gene: TRBV7-9; abundance: NA; d_gene: TRBD1; j_gene: TRBJ2-2; CDR3aa: CASTPTGKSGELFF; CDR3nt: TGTGCCAGCACCCCGACAGGGAAGTCCGGGGAGCTGTTTTTT
v_gene: TRBV7-7; abundance: NA; d_gene: NA; j_gene: TRBJ2-1; CDR3aa: CASSKLTGTRFYEQFF; CDR3nt: TGTGCCAGCAGCAAGCTTACCGGGACACGTTTCTATGAGCAGTTCTTC
v_gene: TRBV5-8; abundance: NA; d_gene: TRBD2; j_gene: TRBJ2-3; CDR3aa: CASSLAQGGRADTQYF; CDR3nt: TGTGCCAGCAGCTTGGCCCAGGGCGGGAGGGCGGATACGCAGTATTTT
v_gene: TRBV6-1; abundance: NA; d_gene: TRBD1; j_gene: TRBJ2-5; CDR3aa: CASIFWGQGQETQYF; CDR3nt: TGTGCCAGCATTTTCTGGGGACAGGGTCAAGAGACCCAGTACTTC
v_gene: TRBV11-3; abundance: NA; d_gene: NA; j_gene: TRBJ2-2; CDR3aa: CASSPAGRTNTGELFF; CDR3nt: TGTGCCAGCAGCCCGGCCGGAAGGACTAACACCGGGGAGCTGTTTTTT
v_gene: TRBV30; abundance: once; d_gene: NA; j_gene: TRBJ2-3; CDR3aa: CAWKGRSGTDTQYF; CDR3nt: TGTGCCTGGAAGGGGAGGAGCGGCACAGATACGCAGTATTTT
v_gene: TRBV5-1; abundance: few; d_gene: TRBD1; j_gene: TRBJ2-3; CDR3aa: CASSLNRGSGRFGTDTQYF; CDR3nt: TGCGCCAGCAGCTTGAACAGGGGATCAGGGCGGTTCGGCACAGATACGCAGTATTTT
v_gene: TRBV27; abundance: NA; d_gene: NA; j_gene: TRBJ2-1; CDR3aa: CASSSDILSYNEQFF; CDR3nt: TGTGCCAGCAGTTCGGACATCCTCTCCTACAATGAGCAGTTCTTC
v_gene: TRBV11-2; abundance: NA; d_gene: TRBD1; j_gene: TRBJ1-5; CDR3aa: CASSAQGGSGQPQHF; CDR3nt: TGTGCCAGCAGCGCCCAGGGGGGTTCGGGTCAGCCCCAGCATTTT
v_gene: TRBV19; abundance: NA; d_gene: TRBD2; j_gene: TRBJ2-1; CDR3aa: CASSIGASGRLEQFF; CDR3nt: TGTGCCAGTAGTATCGGGGCTAGCGGGAGACTTGAGCAGTTCTTC